The 17 T cell receptor beta chains listed next were all sequenced from one sample in a study of shared clonotypes between healthy human individuals. It was CD45RO-negative cells, positively selected for CCR7, that made up naive CD8 cells, with terminally differentiated effector memory CD45RA+ cells excluded. Data came from immunoSEQ multiplex PCR; TCRdb stores just in-frame clones and leaves some out. The sample lists hundreds of thousands of clones; 90% to 97% were seen once. The sample was naive CD8+ T cells sorted from blood. Source of these receptors: a woman aged 30 to 39 in good health.

The chain links TRBV2 to TRBJ2-5; D is possibly TRBD2 (6 bases). Germline values: CDR1 SNHLY, CDR2 FYNNEI. V was shortened by 3 bases and J by 5 bases, with 13 bases between the two germline ends. The CDR3 loop spans 14 amino acids. The CDR3 DNA reads as TGTGCCAGCAGTGACCTGCAGGGAGGCGAGACCCAGTACTTC. Its translation: CASSDLQGGETQYF.

This chain uses TRBV9 with TRBJ2-3; 7 bases are a match to TRBD2. The V and J ends lost 4 bases and 5 bases, in that order; junction bases with no gene match: 7. Germline CDR1 is SGDLS and CDR2 is YYNGEE. There are 14 residues in the CDR3. CDR3 in DNA: TGTGCCAGCAGCTCCCTAAGGGAGGGAGATACGCAGTATTTT. Translating it yields CASSSLREGDTQYF.

CDR3 residues: CAWSPQGDTEAFF. The CDR3 DNA reads as TGTGCCTGGAGTCCCCAGGGGGACACTGAAGCTTTCTTT. The J gene is TRBJ1-1, the V gene TRBV30; 7 bases agree with TRBD1. Trimming took 2 bases from V and 3 from J; bases not matched to a gene: 3. The germline V gene has CDR1 GTSNPN and CDR2 SVGIG (reference sequence). This CDR3 comprises 13 residues. Full variable domain (rest looked up from reference TRBV30 and TRBJ1-1): SQTIHQWPATLVQPVGSPLSLECTVEGTSNPNLYWYRQAAGRGLQLLFYSVGIGQISSEVPQNLSASRPQDRQFILSSKKLLLSDSGFYLCAWSPQGDTEAFFGQGTRLTVV.

Here the CDR3 reads CASGGLGSYEQYF. The CDR3 DNA follows: TGCGCCAGCGGGGGACTAGGCTCCTACGAGCAGTACTTC. The chain carries TRBV10-1 and TRBJ2-7, with TRBD2 matching over 8 bases. The V and J ends lost 8 bases and 0 bases, in that order; junction bases with no gene match: 3. The CDR3 has 13 residues. CDR1 is WNHNN, CDR2 SYGVQD, per germline (reference sequence).

The CDR3 here is CASTPGLAGYHEQFF. CDR3 coding DNA: TGTGCCAGCACCCCGGGGCTAGCGGGATATCATGAGCAGTTCTTC. The chain links TRBV2 to TRBJ2-1; 9 nucleotides agree with TRBD2. Germline V gives CDR1 SNHLY, CDR2 FYNNEI. The length of the CDR3 is 15 residues. After removal of 7 bases from V and 8 bases from J, the junction contained 12 bases not matched to a gene.

This chain uses TRBV7-9 with TRBJ2-7, with D possibly being TRBD1 or TRBD2 (6 bases each). CDR1 is SEHNR and CDR2 is FQNEAQ in the germline V gene (reference sequence). CDR3 size: 14 residues. Trimming pared 5 bases from V and 4 bases from J, leaving 15 bases between. CDR3 bases: TGTGCCAGCAGCCCAACAGGGAGGCCGTACGAGCAGTACTTC. This gives the protein CASSPTGRPYEQYF.

The chain couples TRBV5-5 to TRBJ1-3; D gene ambiguous. V was pared by 3 bases and J by 0 bases, with 10 bases between. The CDR3 contains 15 residues. Germline V lookup: CDR1 SGHKS, CDR2 YYEKEE (reference sequence). CDR3 residues: CASSSDGRSGNTIYF. The CDR3 region has the DNA TGTGCCAGCAGCTCGGACGGACGCTCTGGAAACACCATATATTTT.

The V gene is TRBV28, the J gene TRBJ1-1; TRBD1 is a possible D gene (5 bases). Trimming removed 2 bases from V and 0 bases from J, with 16 bases in between. This CDR3 has 17 amino acids. Germline V gives CDR1 MDHEN, CDR2 SYDVKM. The CDR3 coding sequence is TGTGCCAGCAGTTTAATGGGGGTTTGGGCCCTGAACACTGAAGCTTTCTTT. It encodes CASSLMGVWALNTEAFF.

The chain carries TRBV28 and TRBJ1-1; tentative D call: TRBD1 (5 bases). Per the germline V gene, CDR1 is MDHEN and CDR2 is SYDVKM. V was shortened by 5 bases and J by 4 bases, with 17 bases between the two germline ends. The CDR3 totals 15 residues. For the CDR3, the DNA is TGTGCCAGCAGTCTTAGGGGAGCGGTCGGCACTGAAGCTTTCTTT. It is translated as CASSLRGAVGTEAFF.

This chain connects TRBV11-2 to TRBJ1-1; D remains unclear. The CDR3 covers 11 residues. V was cut by 1 base and J by 12 bases, with 9 bases left in between. CDR1 is SGHAT, CDR2 FQNNGV, per germline. The CDR3 DNA follows: TGTGCCAGCAGCTTAGTGGCGGGCTCTTTCTTT. Amino acid sequence: CASSLVAGSFF. Based on the CDR3 plus reference TRBV11-2 and TRBJ1-1, the full variable domain is EAGVAQSPRYKIIEKRQSVAFWCNPISGHATLYWYQQILGQGPKLLIQFQNNGVVDDSQLPKDRFSAERLKGVDSTLKIQPAKLEDSAVYLCASSLVAGSFFGQGTRLTVV.

The gene calls are TRBV5-6 and TRBJ2-2; no firm D call. CDR1 is SGHDT, CDR2 YYEEEE, per germline. The CDR3 loop spans 13 amino acids. Trimming took off 0 bases at V and 3 bases at J, with 3 bases between the two ends. The chain's CDR3 is CASSLDYTGELFF. CDR3 in DNA: TGTGCCAGCAGCTTGGACTACACCGGGGAGCTGTTTTTT.

The chain recombines TRBV5-8 with TRBJ2-5; either TRBD1 or TRBD2 may fit D (6 bases each). The CDR3 sequence is 15 residues long. V was trimmed by 6 bases and J by 5 bases, leaving 20 bases between them. Germline CDR1 and CDR2: SGHTS and YDEGEE. The CDR3 DNA follows: TGTGCCAGCATCGACCTTGTGGGGGGCTGGGAGACCCAGTACTTC. It is translated as CASIDLVGGWETQYF. The whole variable domain, filled in from reference TRBV5-8 and TRBJ2-5, reads EAGVTQSPTHLIKTRGQQATLRCSPISGHTSVYWYQQALGLGLQFLLWYDEGEERNRGNFPPRFSGRQFPNYSSELNVNALELEDSALYLCASIDLVGGWETQYFGPGTRLLVL.

The genes are TRBV30 and TRBJ1-3; maybe TRBD1 (6 bases). The CDR3 covers 12 residues. The germline gives CDR1 GTSNPN, CDR2 SVGIG (reference sequence). Between the trimmed V and J ends, which lost 4 bases and 4 bases, there was a span of 8 bases. The CDR3 coding sequence is TGTGCCTGGATTCAGGGGGGAAACACCATATATTTT. Its translation: CAWIQGGNTIYF.

The chain has TRBV6-5 and TRBJ2-7; a possible D gene is TRBD2 (5 bases). CDR3 length: 14 amino acids. The germline CDR1 and CDR2 sequences are MNHEY and SVGAGI. Trimming removed 2 bases at V and 5 bases at J, with 13 bases between. CDR3 nucleotide sequence: TGTGCCAGCAGTTACGGTTGGGAGCCAAACGAGCAGTACTTC. Its protein product is CASSYGWEPNEQYF.

This rearrangement joins TRBV11-3 to TRBJ2-2, with D uncertain. Germline values: CDR1 SGHNT, CDR2 YENEEA. V was shortened by 1 base and J by 1 base, with 7 bases between the two germline ends. The CDR3 is 15 amino acids. In DNA, the CDR3 is TGTGCCAGCAGCTTAGGCTACCTGAACACCGGGGAGCTGTTTTTT. As protein: CASSLGYLNTGELFF.

The chain uses TRBV5-4 and TRBJ2-1, with 7 bases fitting TRBD1. The CDR3 loop spans 12 amino acids. J was trimmed by 14 bases and V by 8 bases; bases with no gene match: 13. Germline assignment: CDR1 SGHNT and CDR2 YYREEE (reference sequence). CDR3 loop: CASVSPDRQEFF. The CDR3 coding sequence is TGTGCCAGTGTCAGCCCGGACAGGCAAGAGTTCTTC. The full variable domain, completed using reference TRBV5-4 and TRBJ2-1, is ETGVTQSPTHLIKTRGQQVTLRCSSQSGHNTVSWYQQALGQGPQFIFQYYREEENGRGNFPPRFSGLQFPNYSSELNVNALELDDSALYLCASVSPDRQEFFGPGTRLTVL.

The CDR3 region has the DNA TGTGCCAGTAGCCGCCGCGTCCTCGATCAGCCCCAGCATTTT. It encodes CASSRRVLDQPQHF. This rearrangement joins TRBV19 to TRBJ1-5; no clear D. This CDR3 region has 14 residues. Germline CDR1 LNHDA, CDR2 SQIVND (reference sequence). Trimming took off 6 bases at V and 5 bases at J, with 14 bases between the two ends. Together with reference TRBV19 and TRBJ1-5, the CDR3 gives the full variable domain: DGGITQSPKYLFRKEGQNVTLSCEQNLNHDAMYWYRQDPGQGLRLIYYSQIVNDFQKGDIAEGYSVSREKKESFPLTVTSAQKNPTAFYLCASSRRVLDQPQHFGDGTRLSIL.